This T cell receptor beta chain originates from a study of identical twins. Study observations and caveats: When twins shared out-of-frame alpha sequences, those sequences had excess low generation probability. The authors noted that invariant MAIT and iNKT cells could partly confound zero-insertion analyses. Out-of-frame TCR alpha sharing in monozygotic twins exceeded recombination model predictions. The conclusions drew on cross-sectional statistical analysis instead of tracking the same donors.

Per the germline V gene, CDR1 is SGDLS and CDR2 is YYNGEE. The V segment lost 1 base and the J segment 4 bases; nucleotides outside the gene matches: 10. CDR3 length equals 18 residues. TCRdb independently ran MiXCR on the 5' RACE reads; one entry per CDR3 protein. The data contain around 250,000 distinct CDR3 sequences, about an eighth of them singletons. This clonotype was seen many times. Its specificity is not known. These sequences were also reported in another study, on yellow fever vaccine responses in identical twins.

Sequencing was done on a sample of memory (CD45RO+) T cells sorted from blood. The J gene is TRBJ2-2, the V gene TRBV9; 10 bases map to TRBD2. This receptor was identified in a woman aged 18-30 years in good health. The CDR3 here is CASSVWKRGGPGTGELFF. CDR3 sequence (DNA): TGTGCCAGCAGCGTATGGAAGCGGGGGGGCCCGGGCACCGGGGAGCTGTTTTTT.